These 7 T cell receptor beta chains originate from one sample sequenced in a study of blood T cell repertoires in COVID-19. Sequencing used immunoSEQ multiplex PCR; TCRdb keeps in-frame clones, though not all of them. Of 25,000 or so clones in the sample, roughly 90% are singletons; the top ten hold 11%. Sequenced material: peripheral blood. These receptor sequences come from an older man with acute or convalescent COVID-19.

The rearrangement uses TRBV11-3 and TRBJ2-5; 14 bases fit TRBD2. The germline V gene encodes CDR1 SGHNT and CDR2 YENEEA. The CDR3 has 17 amino acids. The J segment lost 4 bases and the V segment lost 5 bases, leaving 9 bases of the junction unmatched. In DNA form, the CDR3 reads TGTGCCAGCAGCCTGGGACTAGCGGGAGAGGGTGGAGAGACCCAGTACTTC. It specifies CASSLGLAGEGGETQYF.

The chain combines TRBV10-3 with TRBJ1-1, with D tentatively TRBD1 (6 bases). Deletions cut 7 bases from V and 7 bases from J, with 16 bases between. Germline-derived CDR1 and CDR2 are ENHRY and SYGVKD. This CDR3 has 13 amino acids. CDR3 coding DNA: TGTGCCATCAAGGGGGAGGGATCAATTGAAGCTTTCTTT. It codes for CAIKGEGSIEAFF.

The J gene is TRBJ1-1, the V gene TRBV18, with D hard to call. CDR1 KGHSH and CDR2 LQKENI come from the germline V gene. CDR3 size: 14 residues. V gave up 0 bases and J gave up 6 bases, with 11 bases separating them. DNA for the CDR3: TGTGCCAGCTCACCACCAGAGGGCGGACCTGAAGCTTTCTTT. Its translation is CASSPPEGGPEAFF. Full variable domain (outside the CDR3, taken from reference TRBV18 and TRBJ1-1): NAGVMQNPRHLVRRRGQEARLRCSPMKGHSHVYWYRQLPEEGLKFMVYLQKENIIDESGMPKERFSAEFPKEGPSILRIQQVVRGDSAAYFCASSPPEGGPEAFFGQGTRLTVV.

The V gene is TRBV11-2, the J gene TRBJ2-5; D uncertain. Trimming pared 1 base from V and 5 bases from J, leaving 14 bases between. The germline V gene encodes CDR1 SGHAT and CDR2 FQNNGV. This CDR3 contains 15 residues. CDR3 sequence: CASSLGAEGRETQYF. The CDR3 coding sequence is TGTGCCAGCAGCTTAGGGGCAGAAGGCCGGGAGACCCAGTACTTC.

On this clone: Sequence at one end of the junction differs from germline and may be a read error. The same CDR3 can be traced to other DNA sequences in this sample. V and J are TRBV9 and TRBJ2-5, with 9 positions matching TRBD2. Germline CDR1 and CDR2: SGDLS and YYNGEE. This CDR3 region has 15 residues. The CDR3 is CASSGGGGPQETQYF. The CDR3 DNA sequence: TGCGCCAGCAGCGGCGGGGGGGGGCCCCAAGAGACCCAGTACTTC.

The V call is TRBV7-3, the J call TRBJ2-7, with TRBD1 identical over 7 bases. CDR1 SGHTA and CDR2 FQGTGA come from the germline V gene. This CDR3 is 14 amino acids long. V was pared by 3 bases and J by 7 bases, with 9 bases of the junction left unmatched. The CDR3 sequence: CASSLGQLEGEQYF. DNA of the CDR3: TGTGCCAGCAGCTTGGGACAGCTCGAGGGGGAGCAGTACTTC.

The V call is TRBV7-8, the J call TRBJ2-7; D perhaps matches TRBD2 (7 bases). Per the germline V gene, CDR1 is SGHVS and CDR2 is FQNEAQ. Trimming left V 2 bases short and J 0 bases short, with 11 bases between. This CDR3 comprises 15 residues. CDR3 coding DNA: TGTGCCAGCAGCTTACAGGGAGGGGGCTCCTACGAGCAGTACTTC. Its protein product is CASSLQGGGSYEQYF.